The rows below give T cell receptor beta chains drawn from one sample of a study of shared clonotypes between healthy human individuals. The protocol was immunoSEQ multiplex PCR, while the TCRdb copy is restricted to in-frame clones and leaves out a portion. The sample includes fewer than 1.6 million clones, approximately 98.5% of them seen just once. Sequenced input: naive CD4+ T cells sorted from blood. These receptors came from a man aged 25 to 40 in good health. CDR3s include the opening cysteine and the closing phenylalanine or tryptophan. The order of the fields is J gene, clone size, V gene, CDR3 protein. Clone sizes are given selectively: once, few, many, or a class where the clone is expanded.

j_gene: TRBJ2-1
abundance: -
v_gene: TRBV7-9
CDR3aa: CASSPYNEQFF

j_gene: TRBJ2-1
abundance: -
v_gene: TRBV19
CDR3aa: CASSPWGSGNEQFF

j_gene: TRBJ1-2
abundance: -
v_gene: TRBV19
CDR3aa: CASSLNRGRGYGYTF

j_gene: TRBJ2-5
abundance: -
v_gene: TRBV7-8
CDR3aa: CASSFSPPDRGKTQYF

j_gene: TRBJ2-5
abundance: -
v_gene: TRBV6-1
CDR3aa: CASSENPSGRTGETQYF

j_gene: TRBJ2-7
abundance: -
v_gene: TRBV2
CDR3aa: CASRLPGANEQYF

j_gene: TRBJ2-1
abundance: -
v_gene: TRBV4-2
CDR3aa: CASSQVSGGADNEQFF

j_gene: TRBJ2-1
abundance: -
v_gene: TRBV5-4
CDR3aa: CASSLGGGKTLNEQFF

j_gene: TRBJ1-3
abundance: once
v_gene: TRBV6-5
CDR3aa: CASSPGGSGNTIYF

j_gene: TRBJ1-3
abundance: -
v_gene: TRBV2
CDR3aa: CASSALGQPGGNTIYF

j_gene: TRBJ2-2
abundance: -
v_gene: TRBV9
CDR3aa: CASSFTGVTGELFF

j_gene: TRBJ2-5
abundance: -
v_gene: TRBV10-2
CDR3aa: CASNTGGSSQYF

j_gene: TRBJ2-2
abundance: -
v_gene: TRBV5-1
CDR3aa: CASRNQGAGGELFF

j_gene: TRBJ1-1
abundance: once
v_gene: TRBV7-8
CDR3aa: CASSLDPPMVIF

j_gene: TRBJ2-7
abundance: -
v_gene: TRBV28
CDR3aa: CATSDGYEQYF

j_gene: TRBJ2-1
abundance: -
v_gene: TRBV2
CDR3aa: CASSGLAGGPLEQFF

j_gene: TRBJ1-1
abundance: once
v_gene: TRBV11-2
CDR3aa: CASSLVNRGAEAFF

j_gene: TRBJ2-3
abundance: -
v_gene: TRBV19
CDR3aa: CASSTQPGLADTQYF

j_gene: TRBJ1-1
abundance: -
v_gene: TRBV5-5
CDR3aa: CASSFESGGSPGTGAFF

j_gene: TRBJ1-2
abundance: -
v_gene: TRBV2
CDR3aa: CASRRIDRDLYGYTF

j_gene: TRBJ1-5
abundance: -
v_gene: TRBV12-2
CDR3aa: CASRLGRRGQGIRPQHF

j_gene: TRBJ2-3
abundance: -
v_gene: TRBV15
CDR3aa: CATSGPGSADTQYF

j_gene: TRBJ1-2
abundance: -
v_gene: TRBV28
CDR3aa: CASSLLRHYGYTF

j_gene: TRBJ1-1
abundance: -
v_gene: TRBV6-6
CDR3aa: CASSYSISVTEAFF

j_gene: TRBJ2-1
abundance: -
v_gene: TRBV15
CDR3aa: CATSKVVAGHNEQFF

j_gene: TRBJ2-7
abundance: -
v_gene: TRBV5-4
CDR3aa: CASSGTGTSGRSFPYEQYF

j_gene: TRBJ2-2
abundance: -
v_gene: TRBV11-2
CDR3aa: CASISVGPDTGELFF

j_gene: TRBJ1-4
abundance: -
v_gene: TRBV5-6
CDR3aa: CASSLGTGGIFF

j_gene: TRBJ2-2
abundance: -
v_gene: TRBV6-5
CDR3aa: CASRGDTGELFF

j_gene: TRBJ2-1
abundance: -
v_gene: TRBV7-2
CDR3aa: CASSLELLYNEQFF

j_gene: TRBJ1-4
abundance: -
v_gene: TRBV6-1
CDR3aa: CASSQQGLNEKLFF

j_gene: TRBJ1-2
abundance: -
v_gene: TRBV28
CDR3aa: CASSPPDTPNYGYTF

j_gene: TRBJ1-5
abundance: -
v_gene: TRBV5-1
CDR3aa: CASSYTGVSNQPQHF

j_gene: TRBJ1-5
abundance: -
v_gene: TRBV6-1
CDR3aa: CASSRDNQPQHF

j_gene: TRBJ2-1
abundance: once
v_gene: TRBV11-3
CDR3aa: CASSFSNGPYNEQFF

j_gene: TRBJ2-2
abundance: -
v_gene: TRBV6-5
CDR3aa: CASVGGGTGELFF

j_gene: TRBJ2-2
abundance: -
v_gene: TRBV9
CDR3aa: CASSPRIGQREGQSGELFF

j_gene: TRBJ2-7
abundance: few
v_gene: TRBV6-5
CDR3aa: CASSRVAHEQYF

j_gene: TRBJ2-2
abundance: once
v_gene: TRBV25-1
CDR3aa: CASRGQEPAGELFF

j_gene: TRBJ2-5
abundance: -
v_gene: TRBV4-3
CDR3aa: CASSQDLSQETQYF

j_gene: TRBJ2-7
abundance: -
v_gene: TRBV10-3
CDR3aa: CAIREERSSYEQYF

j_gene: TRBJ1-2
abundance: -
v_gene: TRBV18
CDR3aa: CASTQRGVAYGYTF

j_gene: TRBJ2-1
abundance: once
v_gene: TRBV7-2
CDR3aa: CASSLTSGSWDEQFF

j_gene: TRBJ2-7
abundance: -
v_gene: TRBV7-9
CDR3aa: CASSLNRDSYEQYF

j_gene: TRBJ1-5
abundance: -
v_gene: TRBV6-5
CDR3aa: CASSYSTGANQPQHF

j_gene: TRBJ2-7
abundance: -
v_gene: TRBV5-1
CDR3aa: CASRADRGRSYEQYF

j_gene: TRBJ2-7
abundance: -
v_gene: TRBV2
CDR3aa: CASSDFRGSYEQYF

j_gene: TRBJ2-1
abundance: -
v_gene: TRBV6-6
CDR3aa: CASSSHGNEQFF

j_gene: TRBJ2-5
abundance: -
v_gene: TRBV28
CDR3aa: CASSLSGDRGLRETQYF

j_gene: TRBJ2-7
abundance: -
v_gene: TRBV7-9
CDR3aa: CASSSNDIYEQYF

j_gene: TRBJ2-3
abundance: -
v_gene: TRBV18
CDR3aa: CASSPLGQGYTDTQYF

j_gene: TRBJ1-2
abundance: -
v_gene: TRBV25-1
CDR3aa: CASSDYGAYGYTF

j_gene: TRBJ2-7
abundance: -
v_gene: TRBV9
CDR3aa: CASSVAGAGPDRYEQYF

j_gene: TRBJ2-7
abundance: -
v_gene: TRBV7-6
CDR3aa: CASSPWTGDEQYF

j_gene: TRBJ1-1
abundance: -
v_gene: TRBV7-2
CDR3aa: CASSLPMGTEAFF

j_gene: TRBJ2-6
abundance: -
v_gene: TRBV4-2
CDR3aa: CASSQAFSPSGRASGANVLTF

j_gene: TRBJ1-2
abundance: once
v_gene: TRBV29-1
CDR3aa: CSDLQGGYGYTF

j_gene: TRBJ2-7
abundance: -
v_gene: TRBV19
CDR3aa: CASSKGQVHYEQYF

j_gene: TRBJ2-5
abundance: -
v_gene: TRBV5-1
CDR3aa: CASTTLPGDQETQYF